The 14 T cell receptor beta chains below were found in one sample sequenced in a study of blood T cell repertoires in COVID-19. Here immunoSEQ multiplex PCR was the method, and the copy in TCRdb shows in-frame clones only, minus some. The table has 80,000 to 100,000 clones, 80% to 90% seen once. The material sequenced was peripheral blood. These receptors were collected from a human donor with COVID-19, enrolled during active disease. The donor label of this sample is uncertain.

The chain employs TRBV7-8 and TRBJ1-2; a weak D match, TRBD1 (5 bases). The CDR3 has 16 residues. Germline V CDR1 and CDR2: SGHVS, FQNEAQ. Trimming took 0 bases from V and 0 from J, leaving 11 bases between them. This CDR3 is CASSLARAGPNYGYTF. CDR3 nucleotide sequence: TGTGCCAGCAGCTTAGCCCGGGCAGGGCCTAACTATGGCTACACCTTC.

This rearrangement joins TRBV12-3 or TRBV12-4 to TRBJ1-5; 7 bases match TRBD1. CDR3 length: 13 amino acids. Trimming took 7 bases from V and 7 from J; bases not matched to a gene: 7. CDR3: CASKGAAGQPQHF. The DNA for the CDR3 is TGTGCCAGCAAGGGGGCAGCAGGACAGCCCCAGCATTTT.

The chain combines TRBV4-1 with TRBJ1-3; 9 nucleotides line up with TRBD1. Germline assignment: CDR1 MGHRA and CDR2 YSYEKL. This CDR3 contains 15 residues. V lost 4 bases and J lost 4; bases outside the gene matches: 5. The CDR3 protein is CASSPTGGGGNTIYF. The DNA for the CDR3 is TGCGCCAGCAGCCCTACAGGGGGCGGCGGAAACACCATATATTTT.

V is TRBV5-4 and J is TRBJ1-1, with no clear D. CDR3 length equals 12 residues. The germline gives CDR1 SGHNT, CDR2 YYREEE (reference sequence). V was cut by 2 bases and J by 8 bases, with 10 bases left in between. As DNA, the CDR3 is TGTGCCAGCAGCTTTTTGCAGGCAGAAGCTTTCTTT. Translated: CASSFLQAEAFF. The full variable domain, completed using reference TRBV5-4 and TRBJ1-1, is ETGVTQSPTHLIKTRGQQVTLRCSSQSGHNTVSWYQQALGQGPQFIFQYYREEENGRGNFPPRFSGLQFPNYSSELNVNALELDDSALYLCASSFLQAEAFFGQGTRLTVV.

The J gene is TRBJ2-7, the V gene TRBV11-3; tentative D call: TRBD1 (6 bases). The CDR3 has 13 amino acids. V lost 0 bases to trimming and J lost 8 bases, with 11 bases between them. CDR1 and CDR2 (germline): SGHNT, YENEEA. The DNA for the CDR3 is TGTGCCAGCAGCTTAGATCCCGGACAGAAGCAGTACTTC. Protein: CASSLDPGQKQYF.

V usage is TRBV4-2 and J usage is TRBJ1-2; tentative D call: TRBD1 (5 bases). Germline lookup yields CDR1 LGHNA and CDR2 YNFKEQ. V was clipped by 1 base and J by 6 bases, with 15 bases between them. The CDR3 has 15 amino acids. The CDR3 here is CASSQVGAGKDGYTF. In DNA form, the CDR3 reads TGTGCCAGCAGCCAAGTAGGGGCAGGGAAGGATGGCTACACCTTC.

CDR3 in DNA: TGTGCCAGCAGTTACTCGGGGACATATCGATTCTACGAGCAGTACTTC. Encoded protein: CASSYSGTYRFYEQYF. V and J are TRBV6-6 and TRBJ2-7, with D perhaps TRBD1 (6 bases). With 0 bases removed from V and 3 bases from J, the gap between germline ends came to 15 bases. The CDR3 length is 16 residues. Germline CDR1 and CDR2: MNHNY and SVGAGI (reference sequence).

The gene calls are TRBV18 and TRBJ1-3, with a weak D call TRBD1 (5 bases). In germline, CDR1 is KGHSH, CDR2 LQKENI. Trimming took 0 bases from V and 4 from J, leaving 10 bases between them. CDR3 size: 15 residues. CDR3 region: CASSPPEGAGNTIYF. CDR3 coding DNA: TGTGCCAGCTCACCACCGGAAGGGGCAGGAAACACCATATATTTT.

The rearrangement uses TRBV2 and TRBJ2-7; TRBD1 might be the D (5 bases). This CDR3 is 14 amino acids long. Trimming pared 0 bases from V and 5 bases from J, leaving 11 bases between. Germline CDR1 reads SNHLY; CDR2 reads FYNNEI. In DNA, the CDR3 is TGTGCCAGCAGTGAAGCGAGGACAAGTAACGAGCAGTACTTC. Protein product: CASSEARTSNEQYF.

The CDR3 spells CAISRDTDTQYF. In DNA form, the CDR3 reads TGTGCCATCAGTCGGGACACAGATACGCAGTATTTT. This sequence joins TRBV10-3 and TRBJ2-3, with a weak D call TRBD2 (5 bases). CDR3 length: 12 residues. CDR1 and CDR2 from the germline V gene are ENHRY and SYGVKD. V was pared by 5 bases and J by 2 bases, with 5 bases between.

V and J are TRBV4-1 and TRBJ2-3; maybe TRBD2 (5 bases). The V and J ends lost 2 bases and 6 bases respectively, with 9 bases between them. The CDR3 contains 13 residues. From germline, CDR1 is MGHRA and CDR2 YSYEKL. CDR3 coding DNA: TGCGCCAGCAGCCAACCACCGGGGGATACGCAGTATTTT. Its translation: CASSQPPGDTQYF.

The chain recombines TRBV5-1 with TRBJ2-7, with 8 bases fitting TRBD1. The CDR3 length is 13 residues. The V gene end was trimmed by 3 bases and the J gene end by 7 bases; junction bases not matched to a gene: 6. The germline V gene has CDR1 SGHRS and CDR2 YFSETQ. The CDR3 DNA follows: TGCGCCAGCAGCTCGGACAGGGCGGAAGAGCAGTACTTC. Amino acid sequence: CASSSDRAEEQYF.

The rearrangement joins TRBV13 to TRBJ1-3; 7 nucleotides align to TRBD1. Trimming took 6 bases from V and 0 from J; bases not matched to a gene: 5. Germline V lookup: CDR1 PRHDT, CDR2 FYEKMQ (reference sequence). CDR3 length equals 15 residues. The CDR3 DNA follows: TGTGCCAGCAGTTTGACAGGGCACTCTGGAAACACCATATATTTT. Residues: CASSLTGHSGNTIYF.

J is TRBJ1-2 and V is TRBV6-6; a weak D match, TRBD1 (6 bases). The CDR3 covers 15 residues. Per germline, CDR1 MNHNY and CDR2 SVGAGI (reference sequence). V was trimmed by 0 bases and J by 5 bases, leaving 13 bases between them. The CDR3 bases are TGTGCCAGCAGTTACTCGGGGGGGCGCGGGTATGGCTACACCTTC. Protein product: CASSYSGGRGYGYTF.